The clone carrying this TCR beta chain was seen many times. Antigen unknown. Construction of TCR beta libraries relied on iRepertoire HTBI primers and on Arm-PCR targeting CDR3 regions. TCRdb re-called the multiplex PCR reads through MiXCR, storing one row per CDR3 protein. The sample lists 450,000 to 600,000 distinct CDR3 sequences, 16% occurring once. The CDR3 is 13 residues long. Per the germline V gene, CDR1 is LGHDT and CDR2 is YNNKEL (reference sequence). With 1 base removed from V and 5 bases from J, the gap between germline ends came to 8 bases. The data stem from a study of regulatory T cells in long-lasting Graves disease. Regarding the study as a whole: Persistent disease preferred TRBV28, TRBJ1-2 and TRBJ2-5. Among the persistent patients, 2,500 to 3,500 public clonotypes were shared, more than the roughly 900 shared among new patients. A limited number of samples was an acknowledged limitation.

This sample's time point: newly diagnosed GD, antithyroid drugs for less than 3 months. The TCR library was made from RNA that had been extracted from PBMCs in TRIzol. The sample also formed part of further work on T cells in Graves' hyperthyroidism and ophthalmopathy.

The source was peripheral blood mononuclear cells (PBMCs), collected at new diagnosis, from a patient treated with antithyroid drugs. This TCR was recovered from a man aged 40-49 years with Graves disease. The rearrangement uses TRBV3-1 and TRBJ2-5; no clear D gene. The CDR3 loop is CASSQADLETQYF. The CDR3 nucleotides are TGTGCCAGCAGCCAAGCGGATTTGGAGACCCAGTACTTC.